This T cell receptor beta chain was identified in a study of T cells expressing NK-cell markers. TCRdb re-called the 5' RACE reads and gives one entry per CDR3 protein, without DNA. Recorded for this sample: some 440,000 distinct CDR3 sequences. Germline V gene lookup returns CDR1 SGDLS and CDR2 YYNGEE. There are 15 residues in the CDR3. Sequenced: blood T cells: a sorted CD56 or NKG2C T cell subset, CD4+ or CD8+ T cells, or bulk PBMC T cells (not recorded which). This sequence joins TRBV9 and TRBJ2-7; TCRdb's D call, TRBD2, is unchecked because there is no DNA. This TCR derives from a woman in her 50s in good health. The CDR3 region is CASSAWGTSTYEQYF.